The entry below gives a single TCR beta chain sequence along with its context. What it binds is not known. The germline V gene encodes CDR1 SEHNR and CDR2 FQNEAQ (reference sequence). The CDR3 is 16 amino acids. With 4 bases clipped from V and 2 bases from J, the junction kept 6 bases outside the gene matches. Patients were excluded for autoimmune disease history or systemic immunosuppression. This specimen belongs to a study of OX40 agonist ivuxolimab in advanced cancers. Findings of the study overall: Circulating CD4+ and CD8+ T cells showed clonal expansion by week 6 at 0.1 to 3.0 mg/kg. Expanded clones belonging to CD8+ T cells outnumbered, on average, those of CD4+.

Repertoires were generated with immunoSEQ multiplex PCR, while TCRdb's copy carries only in-frame clones and drops some. The table lists more than 50,000 clones, about nine tenths of them singletons. This clonotype was sampled from an adult with an advanced solid tumor such as melanoma, head and neck, liver or kidney cancer. The sequencing used CD4+ or CD8+ T cells sorted from blood, collected in a trial of the OX40 agonist ivuxolimab. The chain couples TRBV7-9 to TRBJ2-1, with 9 bases fitting TRBD2. CDR3 sequence: CASSSPTSGPYNEQFF. As DNA, the CDR3 is TGTGCCAGCAGCTCACCGACTAGCGGCCCCTACAATGAGCAGTTCTTC.